This T cell receptor (beta chain) was captured by sequencing in a study of neurological immune-mediated disorders. Study-level results: It was the repertoires of 18 of 34 multiple sclerosis patients that phylogenetic grouping placed in one related-CDR3 cluster, which is a possible signature.

Trimming shortened V by 5 bases and J by 1 base, and 14 bases separated the two germline ends. Germline V gives CDR1 LNHDA, CDR2 SQIVND (reference sequence). CDR3 length: 15 residues. As for the cDNA, it was generated by 5'RACE with 10-nucleotide random UMIs. MiXCR was run by TCRdb on the 5' RACE reads, yielding one entry per CDR3 protein. The data hold about 71,000 distinct CDR3 sequences, with less than 5.5% observed a single time. As for this clonotype: No antigen is known for it.

It was from 2 million PBMCs stored at -80 C that the unsorted libraries were obtained. This TCR came from a man aged 25 to 45 with multiple sclerosis. The sample taken for sequencing was PBMCs. V usage is TRBV19 and J usage is TRBJ1-1, with D possibly TRBD1 on 5 matching bases. CDR3 sequence (DNA): TGTGCCAGTAGTGATTCTGGGGCAGGGAACACTGAAGCTTTCTTT. Translating it yields CASSDSGAGNTEAFF. Variable domain in full (rest from reference TRBV19 and TRBJ1-1): DGGITQSPKYLFRKEGQNVTLSCEQNLNHDAMYWYRQDPGQGLRLIYYSQIVNDFQKGDIAEGYSVSREKKESFPLTVTSAQKNPTAFYLCASSDSGAGNTEAFFGQGTRLTVV.